These T cell receptor beta chains were read from a single sample in a study of blood T cell repertoires in COVID-19. The table came from immunoSEQ multiplex PCR; TCRdb's copy has only in-frame clones and leaves some out. The repertoire holds around 390,000 clones, with around nine tenths as singletons. The specimen sequenced was PBMCs or T cells enriched from blood (not recorded which). These receptors were collected from a woman in her forties or fifties who had recovered from COVID-19. The CDR3 runs from the conserved cysteine through the conserved F or W. Each record gives: CDR3 protein, CDR3 DNA, clone size, D gene, V gene, J gene. A D gene is named only where the DNA matches it firmly. Clone sizes are given selectively: once, few, many, or a class where the clone is expanded.

CDR3: CATSRDGREGANTGELFF
DNA: TGTGCCACCAGCAGAGATGGGAGGGAGGGTGCGAACACCGGGGAGCTGTTTTTT
size: .
D: TRBD2
V: TRBV15
J: TRBJ2-2

CDR3: CSVDIQVDEQFF
DNA: TGCAGCGTTGATATACAGGTTGATGAGCAGTTCTTC
size: .
D: .
V: TRBV29-1
J: TRBJ2-1

CDR3: CASSLASGGAQPQHF
DNA: TGTGCCAGCAGCTTAGCTTCTGGGGGGGCCCAGCCCCAGCATTTT
size: .
D: .
V: TRBV7-9
J: TRBJ1-5

CDR3: CATRKGGTGELFF
DNA: TGTGCCACCAGGAAGGGGGGGACCGGGGAGCTGTTTTTT
size: .
D: .
V: TRBV27
J: TRBJ2-2

CDR3: CASSQGGDRRYSPLHF
DNA: TGTGCCAGCAGCCAAGGCGGGGACCGCCGGTATTCACCCCTCCACTTT
size: many
D: .
V: TRBV4-2
J: TRBJ1-6

CDR3: CATSRYDYGGYSNQPQHF
DNA: TGTGCCACCAGCAGGTACGATTATGGCGGATATAGCAATCAGCCCCAGCATTTT
size: few
D: .
V: TRBV15
J: TRBJ1-5

CDR3: CASTMDSLYTEAFF
DNA: TGCGCCAGCACTATGGACAGTTTATACACTGAAGCTTTCTTT
size: .
D: .
V: TRBV5-1
J: TRBJ1-1

CDR3: CASSLDTREAFF
DNA: TGTGCCAGCAGCCTTGACACGCGTGAAGCTTTCTTT
size: .
D: .
V: TRBV12-3/TRBV12-4
J: TRBJ1-1

CDR3: CASSPQGANYGYTF
DNA: TGTGCCAGCAGCCCTCAGGGGGCGAACTATGGCTACACCTTC
size: .
D: TRBD1
V: TRBV16
J: TRBJ1-2

CDR3: CASSFSFSSYNEQFF
DNA: TGTGCCAGCAGTTTTTCTTTTAGCTCCTACAATGAGCAGTTCTTC
size: .
D: .
V: TRBV28
J: TRBJ2-1

CDR3: CASSSSAMNTEAFF
DNA: TGTGCCAGCAGCTCGTCAGCGATGAACACTGAAGCTTTCTTT
size: .
D: .
V: TRBV11-2
J: TRBJ1-1

CDR3: CASSPRGGPLNNEQFF
DNA: TGTGCCAGCTCACCCCGGGGGGGCCCTCTGAACAATGAGCAGTTCTTC
size: .
D: TRBD2
V: TRBV18
J: TRBJ2-1

CDR3: CASSAGQVGVYGYTF
DNA: TGTGCCAGCAGCGCAGGACAGGTTGGCGTCTATGGCTACACCTTC
size: .
D: TRBD1
V: TRBV7-9
J: TRBJ1-2

CDR3: CATSDLGASTDTQYF
DNA: TGTGCCACCAGTGATTTGGGGGCTAGCACAGATACGCAGTATTTT
size: .
D: .
V: TRBV24-1
J: TRBJ2-3

CDR3: CASSHVATGNNEQFF
DNA: TGTGCCAGCAGTCATGTGGCTACAGGTAACAATGAGCAGTTCTTC
size: .
D: .
V: TRBV3-1/TRBV3-2
J: TRBJ2-1

CDR3: CASRSTFSGPQHF
DNA: TGTGCCAGCAGGTCGACATTTTCCGGGCCCCAGCATTTT
size: .
D: .
V: TRBV6-5
J: TRBJ1-5

CDR3: CASSTGTGFHYGYTF
DNA: TGTGCCAGCTCAACGGGGACAGGGTTCCACTATGGCTACACCTTC
size: .
D: TRBD1
V: TRBV18
J: TRBJ1-2

CDR3: CASREGSGGGAYEQYF
DNA: TGTGCCAGCCGCGAAGGGAGTGGCGGGGGGGCCTACGAGCAGTACTTC
size: once
D: TRBD2
V: TRBV6-1
J: TRBJ2-7

CDR3: CASSRQTGSSTDTQYF
DNA: TGTGCCAGCTCACGACAGACAGGTTCTAGCACAGATACGCAGTATTTT
size: .
D: .
V: TRBV18
J: TRBJ2-3

CDR3: CASSYGHSNSPLHF
DNA: TGTGCCAGCAGTTACGGGCACTCAAATTCACCCCTCCACTTT
size: .
D: .
V: TRBV6-2/TRBV6-3
J: TRBJ1-6

CDR3: CSVETRLAGGPGNEQFF
DNA: TGCAGCGTTGAAACGCGCCTAGCGGGGGGGCCGGGGAATGAGCAGTTCTTC
size: .
D: TRBD2
V: TRBV29-1
J: TRBJ2-1

CDR3: CASSQTGLAGEPEQFF
DNA: TGCGCCAGCAGCCAGACGGGACTAGCGGGGGAGCCTGAGCAGTTCTTC
size: .
D: TRBD2
V: TRBV5-1
J: TRBJ2-1

CDR3: CASSFPIADEQFF
DNA: TGCGCCAGCAGTTTCCCGATAGCGGATGAGCAGTTCTTC
size: .
D: .
V: TRBV5-1
J: TRBJ2-1

CDR3: CASSSSPYNEQFF
DNA: TGTGCCAGTAGTTCAAGCCCCTACAATGAGCAGTTCTTC
size: .
D: .
V: TRBV19
J: TRBJ2-1

CDR3: CASSISGYQPQHF
DNA: TGTGCCAGTAGTATATCGGGATATCAGCCCCAGCATTTT
size: .
D: .
V: TRBV19
J: TRBJ1-5

CDR3: CASSQSGNEQFF
DNA: TGTGCCAGCAGCCAATCGGGAAATGAGCAGTTCTTC
size: .
D: .
V: TRBV3-1/TRBV3-2
J: TRBJ2-1

CDR3: CASSVTGTIGSPLHF
DNA: TGTGCCAGTAGTGTCACCGGGACAATTGGGTCACCCCTCCACTTT
size: .
D: .
V: TRBV5-4
J: TRBJ1-6

CDR3: CASSSGPGGTNEKLFF
DNA: TGCGCCAGCAGCTCAGGCCCAGGGGGCACTAATGAAAAACTGTTTTTT
size: .
D: TRBD1
V: TRBV4-1
J: TRBJ1-4

CDR3: CASSFRGGVTNTEAFF
DNA: TGTGCCAGCAGTTTCCGAGGGGGGGTCACGAACACTGAAGCTTTCTTT
size: .
D: .
V: TRBV6-5
J: TRBJ1-1

CDR3: CASMEAGGELFF
DNA: TGTGCCAGCATGGAGGCTGGCGGGGAGCTGTTTTTT
size: .
D: .
V: TRBV2
J: TRBJ2-2

CDR3: CASSFPPGAVRYTEAFF
DNA: TGTGCCAGCAGCTTCCCCCCTGGGGCAGTGAGGTACACTGAAGCTTTCTTT
size: .
D: .
V: TRBV28
J: TRBJ1-1

CDR3: CASSLALANSPLHF
DNA: TGTGCCAGCAGCTTGGCATTGGCTAATTCACCCCTCCACTTT
size: .
D: .
V: TRBV5-6
J: TRBJ1-6

CDR3: CAWRTNSNQPQHF
DNA: TGTGCCTGGAGGACAAATAGCAATCAGCCCCAGCATTTT
size: .
D: .
V: TRBV30
J: TRBJ1-5